The present entry profiles one T cell receptor (beta chain) with its context. Trimming pared 5 bases from V and 3 bases from J, leaving 6 bases between. Germline V gene lookup returns CDR1 SEHNR and CDR2 FQNEAQ (reference sequence). CDR3 length: 12 amino acids. These data originate in a study of cytomegalovirus exposure and HLA in healthy donors. Background on the study: Ancestry clustering placed about four fifths of a few hundred genotyped donors in the Caucasian-associated cluster.

In the PCR, 60 Vbeta and 13 Jbeta primers were used. The method was immunoSEQ multiplex PCR; TCRdb's version includes in-frame clones alone and lacks a portion of them. The data hold around 150,000 clones, with around 85% observed a single time. The sequenced sample was PBMCs. J is TRBJ2-3 and V is TRBV7-9; D is unclear. The receptor was isolated from a man aged 35 to 55 in good health and CMV-seropositive. CDR3 sequence reads: CASSPITDTQYF. The CDR3 nucleotides read TGTGCCAGCAGCCCTATTACAGATACGCAGTATTTT.